Many counts were recorded for the clone carrying this TCR beta chain. Its antigen is currently unknown. This record belongs to a study of blood T cells in healthy people across ages. General study findings and limits: The recorded TCR beta diversity per million T cells decreased in a roughly linear manner with age.

A sample-barcoded 5' primer and a J-beta primer mix were used in a second PCR of roughly 7 to 11 cycles. Via MiXCR, TCRdb re-called the 5' RACE reads, giving one row per CDR3 protein. This sample carries hundreds of thousands of distinct CDR3 sequences, 25% to 35% of them seen once, and the ten largest clones take 15% to 20%. Germline CDR1 reads SGHAT; CDR2 reads FQNNGV. The junction had 9 bases not matched to a gene; V was cut back by 6 bases and J by 2 bases. CDR3 length: 15 amino acids. This chain joins TRBV11-2 and TRBJ2-5; 7 bases are shared with TRBD2. Sequencing used blood. This clonotype was obtained from a woman older than 75 in good health. CDR3 loop: CASRPQAGPQETQYF. The CDR3 DNA is TGTGCCAGCAGACCACAAGCGGGACCGCAAGAGACCCAGTACTTC. The whole variable domain, filled in from reference TRBV11-2 and TRBJ2-5, reads EAGVAQSPRYKIIEKRQSVAFWCNPISGHATLYWYQQILGQGPKLLIQFQNNGVVDDSQLPKDRFSAERLKGVDSTLKIQPAKLEDSAVYLCASRPQAGPQETQYFGPGTRLLVL.